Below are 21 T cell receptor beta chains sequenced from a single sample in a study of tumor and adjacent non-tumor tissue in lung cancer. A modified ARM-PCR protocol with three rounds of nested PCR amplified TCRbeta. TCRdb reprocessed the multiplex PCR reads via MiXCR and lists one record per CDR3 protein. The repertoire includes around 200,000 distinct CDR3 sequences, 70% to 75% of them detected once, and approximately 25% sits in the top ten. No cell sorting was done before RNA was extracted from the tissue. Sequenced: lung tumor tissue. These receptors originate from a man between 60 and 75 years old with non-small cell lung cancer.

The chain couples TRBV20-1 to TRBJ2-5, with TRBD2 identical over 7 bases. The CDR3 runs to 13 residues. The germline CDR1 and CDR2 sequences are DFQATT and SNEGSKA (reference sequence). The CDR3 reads CRAGRGEGETQYF. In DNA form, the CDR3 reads TGCAGAGCTGGACGGGGGGAGGGAGAGACCCAGTACTTC.

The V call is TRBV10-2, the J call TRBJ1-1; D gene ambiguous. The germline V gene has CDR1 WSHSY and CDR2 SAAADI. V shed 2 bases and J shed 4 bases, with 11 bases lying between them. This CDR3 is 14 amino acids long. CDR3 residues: CASSEDWRATEAFF. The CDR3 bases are TGCGCCAGCAGTGAGGACTGGAGGGCCACTGAAGCTTTCTTT.

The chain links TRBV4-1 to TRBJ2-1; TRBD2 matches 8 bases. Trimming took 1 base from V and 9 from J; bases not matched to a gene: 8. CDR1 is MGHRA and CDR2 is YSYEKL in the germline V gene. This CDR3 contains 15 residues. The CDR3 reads CASSQGSGMHPEQFF. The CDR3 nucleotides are TGCGCCAGCAGCCAAGGTAGCGGGATGCACCCTGAGCAGTTCTTC.

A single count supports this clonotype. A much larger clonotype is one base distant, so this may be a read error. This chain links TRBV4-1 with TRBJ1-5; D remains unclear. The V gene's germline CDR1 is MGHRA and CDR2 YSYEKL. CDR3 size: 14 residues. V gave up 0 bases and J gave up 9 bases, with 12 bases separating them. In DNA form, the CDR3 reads TGCGCCAGCAGCCAAGATGTCGGGGTGAGGCCCCAGCATTTT. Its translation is CASSQDVGVRPQHF.

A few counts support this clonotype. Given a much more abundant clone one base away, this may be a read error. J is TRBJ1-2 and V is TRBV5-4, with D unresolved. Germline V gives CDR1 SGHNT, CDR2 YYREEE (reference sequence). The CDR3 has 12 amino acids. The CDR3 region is CAGSWGDYGYTF. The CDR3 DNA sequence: TGTGCCGGCAGCTGGGGAGACTATGGCTACACCTTC.

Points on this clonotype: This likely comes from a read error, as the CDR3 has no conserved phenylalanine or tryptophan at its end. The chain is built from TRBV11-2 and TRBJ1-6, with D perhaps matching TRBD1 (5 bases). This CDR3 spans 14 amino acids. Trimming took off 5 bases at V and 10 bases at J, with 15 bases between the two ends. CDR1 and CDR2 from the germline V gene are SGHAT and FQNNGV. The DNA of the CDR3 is TGTGCCAGCAGCCAGACCGGGGGTTCATCACCCCTCCACTCT. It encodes CASSQTGGSSPLHS.

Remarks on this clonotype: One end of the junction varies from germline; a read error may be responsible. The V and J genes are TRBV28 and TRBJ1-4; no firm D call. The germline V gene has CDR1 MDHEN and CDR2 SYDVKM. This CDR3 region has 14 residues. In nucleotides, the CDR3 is TGTGCCAACAGTTTCCCCCTGGGTCACGAAAAACTGTTTTTT. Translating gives CANSFPLGHEKLFF.

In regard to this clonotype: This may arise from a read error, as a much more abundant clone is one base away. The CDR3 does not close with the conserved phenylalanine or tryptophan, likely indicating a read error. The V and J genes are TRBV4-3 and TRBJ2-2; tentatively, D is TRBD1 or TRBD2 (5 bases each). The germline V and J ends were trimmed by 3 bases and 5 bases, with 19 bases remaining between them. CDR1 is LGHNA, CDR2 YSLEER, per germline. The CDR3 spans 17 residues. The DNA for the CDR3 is TGCGCCAGCAGCCACAAACCGGGACGAGGAGGTACCGGGGAGCTGTTTATT. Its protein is CASSHKPGRGGTGELFI.

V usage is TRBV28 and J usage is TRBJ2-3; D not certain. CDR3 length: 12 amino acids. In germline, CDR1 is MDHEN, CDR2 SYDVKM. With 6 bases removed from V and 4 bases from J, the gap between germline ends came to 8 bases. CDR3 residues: CASSLSPDTQYF. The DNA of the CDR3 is TGTGCCAGCAGCCTGAGTCCAGATACGCAGTATTTT.

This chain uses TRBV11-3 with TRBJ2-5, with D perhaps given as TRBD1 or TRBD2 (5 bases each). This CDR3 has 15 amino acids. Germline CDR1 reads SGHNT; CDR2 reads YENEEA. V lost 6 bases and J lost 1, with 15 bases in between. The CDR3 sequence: CASRLVRGTQETQYF. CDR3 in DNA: TGTGCCAGCAGACTGGTGAGAGGGACCCAAGAGACCCAGTACTTC.

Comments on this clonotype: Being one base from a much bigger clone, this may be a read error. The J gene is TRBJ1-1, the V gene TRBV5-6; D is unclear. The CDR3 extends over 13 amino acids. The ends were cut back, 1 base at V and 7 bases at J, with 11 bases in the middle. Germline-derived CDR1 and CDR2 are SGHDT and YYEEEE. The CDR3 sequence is CASSLTHENEAFF. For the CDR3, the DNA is TGTGCCAGCAGCTTGACACATGAGAATGAAGCTTTCTTT. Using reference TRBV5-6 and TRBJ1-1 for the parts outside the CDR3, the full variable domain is DAGVTQSPTHLIKTRGQQVTLRCSPKSGHDTVSWYQQALGQGPQFIFQYYEEEERQRGNFPDRFSGHQFPNYSSELNVNALLLGDSALYLCASSLTHENEAFFGQGTRLTVV.

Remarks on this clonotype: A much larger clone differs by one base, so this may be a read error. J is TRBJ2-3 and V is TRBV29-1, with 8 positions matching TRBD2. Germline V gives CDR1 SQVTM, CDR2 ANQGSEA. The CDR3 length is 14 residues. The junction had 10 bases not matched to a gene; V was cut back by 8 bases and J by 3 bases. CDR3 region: CSMAGGGWTDTQYF. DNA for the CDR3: TGCAGCATGGCGGGGGGAGGGTGGACAGATACGCAGTATTTT.

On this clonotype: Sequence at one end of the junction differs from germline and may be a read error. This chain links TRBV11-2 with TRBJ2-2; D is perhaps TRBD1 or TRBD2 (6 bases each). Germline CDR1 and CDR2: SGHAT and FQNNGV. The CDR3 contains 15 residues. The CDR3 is CASILGGGGTGEPFF. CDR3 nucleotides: TGTGCCAGCATCTTAGGGGGAGGAGGCACCGGGGAGCCGTTTTTT. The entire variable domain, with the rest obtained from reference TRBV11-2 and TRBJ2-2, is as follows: EAGVAQSPRYKIIEKRQSVAFWCNPISGHATLYWYQQILGQGPKLLIQFQNNGVVDDSQLPKDRFSAERLKGVDSTLKIQPAKLEDSAVYLCASILGGGGTGEPFFGEGSRLTVL.

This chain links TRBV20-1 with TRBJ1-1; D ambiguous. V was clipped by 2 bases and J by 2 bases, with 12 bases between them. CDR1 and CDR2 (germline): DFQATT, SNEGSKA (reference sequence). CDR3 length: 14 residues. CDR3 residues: CSARKERLNTEAFF. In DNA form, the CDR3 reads TGCAGTGCTAGAAAGGAGAGGCTAAACACTGAAGCTTTCTTT.

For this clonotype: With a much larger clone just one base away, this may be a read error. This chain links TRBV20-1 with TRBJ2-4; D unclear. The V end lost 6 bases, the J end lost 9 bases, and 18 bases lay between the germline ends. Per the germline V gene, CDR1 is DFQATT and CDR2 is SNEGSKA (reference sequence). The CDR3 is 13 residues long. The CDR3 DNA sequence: TGCAGTGCAACCCTCCCGGTCCCAGCCATTCAGTACTTC. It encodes CSATLPVPAIQYF.

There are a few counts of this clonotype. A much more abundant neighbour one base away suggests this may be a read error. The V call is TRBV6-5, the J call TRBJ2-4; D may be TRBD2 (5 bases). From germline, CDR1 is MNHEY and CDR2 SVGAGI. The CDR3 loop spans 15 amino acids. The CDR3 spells CASRPRDLAENIQYF. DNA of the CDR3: TGTGCCAGCAGACCCCGAGATCTAGCCGAAAACATTCAGTACTTC.

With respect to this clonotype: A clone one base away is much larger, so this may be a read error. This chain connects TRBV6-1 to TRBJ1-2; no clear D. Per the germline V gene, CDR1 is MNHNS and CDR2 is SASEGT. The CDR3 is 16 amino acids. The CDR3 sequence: CTSSGKGTSQMNGYTF. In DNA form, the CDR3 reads TGTACCAGCAGTGGGAAGGGTACGTCCCAGATGAATGGCTACACCTTC.

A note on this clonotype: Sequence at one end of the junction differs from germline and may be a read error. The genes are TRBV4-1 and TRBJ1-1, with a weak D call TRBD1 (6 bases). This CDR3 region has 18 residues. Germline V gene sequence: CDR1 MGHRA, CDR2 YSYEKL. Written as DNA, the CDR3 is TGCGCCAACAGCCAAAATACCCCCACACTGGGGGCTAGGACTGAAGCTTTCTTT. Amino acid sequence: CANSQNTPTLGARTEAFF.

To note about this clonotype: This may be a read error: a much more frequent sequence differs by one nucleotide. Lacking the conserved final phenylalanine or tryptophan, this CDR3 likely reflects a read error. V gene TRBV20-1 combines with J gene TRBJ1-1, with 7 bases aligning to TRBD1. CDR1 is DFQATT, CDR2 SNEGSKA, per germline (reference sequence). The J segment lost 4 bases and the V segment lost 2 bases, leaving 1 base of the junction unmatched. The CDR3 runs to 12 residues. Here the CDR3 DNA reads TGCAGTGCTAGACAGGGGGGCACTGAAGCTTTCTCT. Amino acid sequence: CSARQGGTEAFS.

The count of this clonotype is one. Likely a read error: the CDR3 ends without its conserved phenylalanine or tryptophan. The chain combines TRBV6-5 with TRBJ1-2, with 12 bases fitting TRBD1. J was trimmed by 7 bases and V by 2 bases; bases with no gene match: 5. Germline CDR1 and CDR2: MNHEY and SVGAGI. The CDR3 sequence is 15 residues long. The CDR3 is CASSYGTGGVSGYTL. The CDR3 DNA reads TGTGCCAGCAGTTACGGGACAGGGGGCGTTAGTGGCTACACCTTA.

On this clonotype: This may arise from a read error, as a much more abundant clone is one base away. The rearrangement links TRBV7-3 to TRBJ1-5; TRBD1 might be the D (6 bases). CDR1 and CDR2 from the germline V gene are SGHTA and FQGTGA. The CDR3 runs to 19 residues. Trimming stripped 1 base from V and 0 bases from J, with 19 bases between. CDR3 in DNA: TGTGCCAGCAGCTTAAAGGGGAACCCCAGGGGTCATAGCAATCAGCCCCAGCATTTT. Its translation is CASSLKGNPRGHSNQPQHF.